The 7 T cell receptor beta chains reported below all come from one sample, sequenced in a study of T-cell memory formation after mild COVID-19. TCRdb analysed the 5' RACE reads with MiXCR anew, one entry per CDR3 protein. Among 250,000 to 350,000 distinct CDR3 sequences listed, roughly an eighth were seen once. Sequenced material: PBMCs or a T cell subset sorted from them (not recorded which). All receptors derive from a man between 18 and 35 years old who had mild COVID-19 (a few samples of this study predate the infection). Cell type and time point are not known.

The chain is built from TRBV7-9 and TRBJ1-6; TRBD1 matches 9 bases. Germline V CDR1 and CDR2: SEHNR, FQNEAQ (reference sequence). With V trimmed by 1 base and J by 12 bases, 4 bases remained unmatched. The CDR3 has 14 residues. CDR3 residues: CASSLGGQGKPLHF. The CDR3 DNA is TGTGCCAGCAGCTTAGGGGGACAGGGTAAACCCCTCCACTTT.

The V gene is TRBV6-5, the J gene TRBJ1-2; D not resolved. Trimming cost V 10 bases and J 7 bases, with 13 bases left between them. Germline V gene data show CDR1 as MNHEY and CDR2 as SVGAGI. CDR3 length: 11 amino acids. DNA of the CDR3: TGTGCCACCAGGACTGTTGGTGGCTACACCTTC. Amino acids: CATRTVGGYTF.

The chain links TRBV18 to TRBJ1-2; D not certain. CDR1 KGHSH and CDR2 LQKENI come from the germline V gene. Trimming took off 3 bases at V and 6 bases at J, with 17 bases between the two ends. CDR3 length: 15 residues. The DNA of the CDR3 is TGTGCCAGCTCACCGGAGGGCAGCCTCGGAGATGGCTACACCTTC. Translated: CASSPEGSLGDGYTF.

The V gene is TRBV24-1, the J gene TRBJ2-1; D uncertain. The CDR3 extends over 13 amino acids. Germline CDR1 and CDR2: KGHDR and SFDVKD. With 1 base removed from V and 7 bases from J, the gap between germline ends came to 7 bases. Here the CDR3 reads CATSDFLGNEQFF. Here the CDR3 DNA reads TGTGCCACCAGTGATTTCTTAGGGAATGAGCAGTTCTTC.

The chain has TRBV24-1 and TRBJ2-2; unclear D gene. Germline V gives CDR1 KGHDR, CDR2 SFDVKD. The V gene lost 8 bases and the J gene lost 0 bases, with 15 bases spanning the gap. This CDR3 region has 16 residues. CDR3 in amino acids: CATTPHRSANTGELFF. In DNA form, the CDR3 reads TGTGCCACCACGCCTCACAGATCCGCGAACACCGGGGAGCTGTTTTTT.

CDR3 residues: CASSLEGQGYQPQHF. CDR3 DNA: TGTGCCAGCAGTTTAGAGGGACAGGGTTATCAGCCCCAGCATTTT. The rearrangement joins TRBV12-3 or TRBV12-4 to TRBJ1-5; TRBD1 agrees at 9 bases. This CDR3 has 15 residues. V shed 1 base, J shed 5 bases, and the junction held 3 bases outside the gene matches.

The rearrangement links TRBV24-1 to TRBJ2-5; 7 bases are shared with TRBD2. The CDR3 extends over 13 amino acids. In germline, CDR1 is KGHDR, CDR2 SFDVKD. Losses at the gene ends were 5 bases for V and 4 bases for J; bases not matched to a gene: 3. The CDR3 DNA reads as TGTGCCACCAGTGCCCCGGGAGGAGAGACCCAGTACTTC. It encodes CATSAPGGETQYF.